This T cell receptor (beta chain) was obtained from a study of cytomegalovirus exposure and HLA in healthy donors. Comments on this clone: What it binds is unknown.

General observations from the study: Altogether, 164 TCR beta chains were recorded as cytomegalovirus-associated.

The table came from immunoSEQ multiplex PCR; TCRdb's copy has only in-frame clones and leaves some out. The data contain approximately 120,000 clones, around 96% of them singletons. This CDR3 spans 14 amino acids. From germline, CDR1 is MNHEY and CDR2 SMNVEV (reference sequence). The V gene lost 2 bases and the J gene lost 8 bases, with 12 bases spanning the gap. What was sequenced was PBMCs. This sequence joins TRBV27 and TRBJ2-2; no clear D. This TCR was recovered from a man aged 18 to 30 in good health and CMV-seronegative. This chain's CDR3 is CASSLLYLEGELFF. The CDR3 DNA follows: TGTGCCAGCAGTTTACTGTACCTAGAGGGGGAGCTGTTTTTT.